Below, 19 T cell receptor beta chains from the same sample are listed, as sequenced in a study of blood T cell repertoires in COVID-19. Profiled with immunoSEQ multiplex PCR; TCRdb holds only in-frame clones, not every one. The data contain under 150,000 clones, 70% to 80% of them seen just once; the ten biggest clones take up 11%. The material sequenced was peripheral blood. The receptors originated from a human donor in a cohort sampled during active COVID-19.

The genes are TRBV6-5 and TRBJ1-6, with 7 bases that match TRBD1. The germline CDR1 and CDR2 sequences are MNHEY and SVGAGI. The CDR3 spans 14 residues. Germline trimming cut 6 bases from V and 5 bases from J; bases unmatched to any gene: 4. CDR3 amino acids: CASSAGQDNSPLHF. The CDR3 region has the DNA TGTGCCAGCAGCGCTGGACAGGATAATTCACCCCTCCACTTT.

For this clone: An end of the junction does not agree with germline; a read error may underlie this. The genes are TRBV29-1 and TRBJ2-3; 12 positions match TRBD2. The CDR3 spans 16 residues. Germline values: CDR1 SQVTM, CDR2 ANQGSEA. The CDR3: CSVEGTSGGLGDTQYF. Written as DNA, the CDR3 is TGCAGCGTCGAAGGTACTAGCGGGGGGCTGGGAGATACGCAGTATTTT.

This chain uses TRBV6-5 with TRBJ1-2; TRBD1 is a possible D gene (6 bases). The CDR3 contains 15 residues. Germline V gives CDR1 MNHEY, CDR2 SVGAGI. V shed 7 bases and J shed 4 bases, with 19 bases lying between them. This chain's CDR3 is CASTEGTGTVYGYTF. The CDR3 coding sequence is TGTGCCAGCACCGAGGGTACAGGGACGGTCTATGGCTACACCTTC.

This chain joins TRBV6-5 and TRBJ1-5; D possibly corresponds to TRBD1 (5 bases). Germline V gives CDR1 MNHEY, CDR2 SVGAGI. The CDR3 covers 13 residues. Between the trimmed V and J ends, which lost 6 bases and 7 bases, there was a span of 13 bases. This CDR3 is CASRPGHQQPQHF. CDR3 coding DNA: TGTGCCAGCAGACCCGGACATCAGCAGCCCCAGCATTTT.

This clone was seen only a few times. The chain links TRBV27 to TRBJ2-1; 7 nucleotides match TRBD2. The germline CDR1 and CDR2 sequences are MNHEY and SMNVEV (reference sequence). Germline trimming cut 2 bases from V and 7 bases from J; bases unmatched to any gene: 2. There are 13 residues in the CDR3. CDR3 nucleotide sequence: TGTGCCAGCAGTTTAGGGAGGGTGAATGAGCAGTTCTTC. This sequence encodes CASSLGRVNEQFF.

The rearrangement uses TRBV19 and TRBJ1-3; TRBD1 might be the D (6 bases). CDR3 length: 13 amino acids. The germline V and J ends were trimmed by 7 bases and 2 bases, with 9 bases remaining between them. Germline V gene data show CDR1 as LNHDA and CDR2 as SQIVND (reference sequence). The CDR3 sequence is CASMNRAGNTIYF. The DNA for the CDR3 is TGTGCCAGTATGAACAGGGCTGGAAACACCATATATTTT.

The chain joins TRBV5-1 to TRBJ1-2; TRBD1 might be the D (5 bases). The CDR3 runs 14 residues. V gave up 1 base and J gave up 4 bases, with 11 bases separating them. Germline CDR1 and CDR2: SGHRS and YFSETQ. Written as DNA, the CDR3 is TGCGCCAGCAGCTTGACAGGCATCGGCTATGGCTACACCTTC. Protein: CASSLTGIGYGYTF.

This chain connects TRBV6-5 to TRBJ1-1; D is undetermined. The germline V and J ends were trimmed by 7 bases and 7 bases, with 16 bases remaining between them. CDR1 is MNHEY, CDR2 SVGAGI, per germline. CDR3 length: 13 residues. CDR3 sequence (DNA): TGTGCCAGCACCCAACTGACACTCTATGAAGCTTTCTTT. This encodes CASTQLTLYEAFF.

The chain is built from TRBV19 and TRBJ1-2; TRBD1 might be the D (5 bases). Germline V gene lookup returns CDR1 LNHDA and CDR2 SQIVND (reference sequence). The CDR3 is 13 residues long. Trimming took off 5 bases at V and 2 bases at J, with 9 bases between the two ends. DNA for the CDR3: TGTGCCAGTAGTCCGGGGGTCAACTATGGCTACACCTTC. Translated: CASSPGVNYGYTF.

The chain is built from TRBV4-2 and TRBJ1-4, with no clear D. Trimming cost V 10 bases and J 7 bases, with 28 bases left between them. This CDR3 is 17 amino acids long. CDR1 is LGHNA, CDR2 YNFKEQ, per germline. In nucleotides, the CDR3 is TGTGCCACCACGGGGAGGGAGGAAAATACGGTCCGTGAAAAACTGTTTTTT. It yields the protein CATTGREENTVREKLFF.

The V call is TRBV19, the J call TRBJ1-4, with TRBD1 matching over 7 bases. The J segment lost 3 bases and the V segment lost 3 bases, leaving 1 base of the junction unmatched. Germline CDR1 LNHDA, CDR2 SQIVND (reference sequence). This CDR3 is 14 amino acids long. The CDR3 DNA reads as TGTGCCAGTAGTATCGGACAGGCTAATGAAAAACTGTTTTTT. It codes for CASSIGQANEKLFF.

This clone has just a few counts. The chain carries TRBV10-3 and TRBJ2-1, with 7 bases fitting TRBD1. Germline V gene sequence: CDR1 ENHRY, CDR2 SYGVKD. CDR3 length: 14 amino acids. After removal of 11 bases from V and 9 bases from J, the junction contained 16 bases not matched to a gene. This CDR3 is CAASPGQLGSEQFF. The CDR3 DNA reads as TGTGCCGCGAGCCCGGGACAGTTGGGGAGTGAGCAGTTCTTC.

V is TRBV9 and J is TRBJ2-2; possible D gene TRBD1, 5 bases. This CDR3 contains 14 residues. The ends were cut back, 3 bases at V and 2 bases at J, with 8 bases in the middle. Germline V gene sequence: CDR1 SGDLS, CDR2 YYNGEE. Here the CDR3 reads CASSAQVNTGELFF. Written as DNA, the CDR3 is TGTGCCAGCAGCGCACAGGTTAACACCGGGGAGCTGTTTTTT.

The chain joins TRBV4-2 to TRBJ1-2; tentatively, D is TRBD1 (6 bases). Trimming removed 0 bases at V and 4 bases at J, with 30 bases between. The CDR3 covers 21 residues. Germline V gene lookup returns CDR1 LGHNA and CDR2 YNFKEQ. The CDR3: CASSQDPQYDRSSLVIYGYTF. CDR3 nucleotide sequence: TGTGCCAGCAGCCAAGATCCCCAATATGACAGGTCCTCACTAGTGATCTATGGCTACACCTTC.

J is TRBJ1-6 and V is TRBV10-2, with 7 bases aligning to TRBD1. The V segment lost 6 bases and the J segment 4 bases; nucleotides outside the gene matches: 3. Germline V gives CDR1 WSHSY, CDR2 SAAADI. This CDR3 is built from 14 residues. CDR3 nucleotides: TGCGCCAGCAGGCAGGGACAGTATAATTCACCCCTCCACTTT. Translated, it gives CASRQGQYNSPLHF.

The chain combines TRBV5-1 with TRBJ2-3; 8 bases align to TRBD2. CDR3 length equals 15 residues. Germline lookup yields CDR1 SGHRS and CDR2 YFSETQ. With V trimmed by 4 bases and J by 8 bases, 12 bases remained unmatched. CDR3 DNA sequence: TGCGCCAGCAGCCCTCCTCTAGCGGGTCAGGCTACGCAGTATTTT. It yields the protein CASSPPLAGQATQYF.

The CDR3 here is CASSQEGRRGTYEQYF. CDR3 DNA: TGCGCCAGCAGCCAAGAAGGTCGCAGGGGGACCTACGAGCAGTACTTC. The chain is built from TRBV4-1 and TRBJ2-7; 7 bases agree with TRBD1. CDR1 and CDR2 (germline): MGHRA, YSYEKL. This CDR3 has 16 residues. J gave up 2 bases and V 0 bases, and 7 bases lay outside the gene matches.

V gene TRBV5-1 combines with J gene TRBJ2-5, with D hard to call. Deletions cut 0 bases from V and 9 bases from J, with 15 bases between. Germline CDR1 reads SGHRS; CDR2 reads YFSETQ. This CDR3 is 14 amino acids long. CDR3 protein: CASSLGSLLGAQYF. The CDR3 bases are TGCGCCAGCAGCTTGGGGTCCCTCCTCGGTGCCCAGTACTTC.

The gene calls are TRBV2 and TRBJ2-1; 16 bases are shared with TRBD2. The CDR3 is made up of 18 amino acids. V dropped 1 base and J dropped 10; count of bases not matched to a gene: 10. The germline V gene has CDR1 SNHLY and CDR2 FYNNEI. Written as DNA, the CDR3 is TGTGCCAGCAGTGAAGAGGGACTAGCGGGGGGGCCCTCGGGAGAGCAGTTCTTC. This codes for CASSEEGLAGGPSGEQFF.